The present T cell receptor beta chain was sequenced within a study of blood T cell repertoires in COVID-19 (dated by TCRdb to 2020 to 2021). Background for the entire study: The collaborator samples originated in the United States, Italy and Spain and spanned the acute and convalescent phases of COVID-19. The dataset comprised deeply sampled blood TCRbeta repertoires from subjects exposed to, actively infected with, or recovered from COVID-19. The samples were drawn from two sources: the first 160 participants of the ongoing ImmuneRACE study, and fewer than 1,500 subjects contributed by 6 global collaborators. The repertoires were released in a freely available public database intended as a resource for research on the immune response to SARS-CoV-2. HLA class I and class II types, where available, came from metadata supplied by the sample provider rather than from assay-based typing. The prospective study material was composed of cDNA or gDNA derived from T cells, B-cell-depleted T cells, or PBMCs. A de-identified subject ID, COVID-19 status, age in years and sex were almost always included in the sample metadata.

Via the germline V gene, CDR1 is SGDLS and CDR2 YYNGEE. The germline V and J ends show losses of 4 bases and 9 bases respectively, and no gene match explains 14 bases of the junction. Spanning cysteine to phenylalanine, the CDR3 consists of 17 amino acids. The sequence is cut down to CDR3 DNA, 51 bases in frame from base 1. The immunoSEQ Assay, a bias-controlled multiplex PCR, was used to amplify TCRbeta CDR3 regions from genomic DNA. As for how the authors treated the data: The number of nucleated cells in each sample was estimated from the amplification of reference gene primers within the assay. Sequence reads were collapsed and filtered to measure the absolute abundance of every unique TCRbeta CDR3 rearrangement. For each sample, productive Simpson clonality was calculated as the square root of Simpson's diversity index over productive rearrangements. Imported from immuneACCESS, the table was reduced by TCRdb to in-frame sequences with V and J called. These copies leave out some clones; in studies compared against another copy, an unresolved V gene accounts for under half, and the cause of the remainder is not known. V and J calls plus clone size are reproduced from that table; the DNA served to infer D and trimming. The sample data list around 300,000 clones, and around 90% of these were observed just once. The ten biggest clones cover around 1% of the sample.

Beyond this particular receptor, the publication reports: How much clinical and demographic metadata was included differed by source and by participant, and the metadata was provided uncurated.

One collaborating source in Seattle enrolled patients during active infection and followed them longitudinally through the course of disease. The collaborating institutions used their own protocols to collect whole blood in K2EDTA tubes. For TCRbeta analysis, collaborators shipped samples in one of three forms: frozen whole blood, isolated PBMCs, or DNA extracted from either of those sample types. A remark on this clone: Its antigen remains undetermined. No qualities accompany the bases; no much larger clone lies one base away.

The sequence derives from a woman aged 40 to 50 with COVID-19, enrolled during active disease. Sequencing input: peripheral blood. In this chain, TRBV9 is recombined with TRBJ2-2, with TRBD2 identical over 11 junction bases. This receptor has the CDR3 CASSPSTSGSWNRELFF. The DNA sequence is TGTGCCAGCAGCCCCTCCACTAGCGGGAGTTGGAATAGGGAGCTGTTTTTT. Full variable domain (CDR3 extended with the reference TRBV9 and TRBJ2-2 proteins): DSGVTQTPKHLITATGQRVTLRCSPRSGDLSVYWYQQSLDQGLQFLIQYYNGEERAKGNILERFSAQQFPDLHSELNLSSLELGDSALYFCASSPSTSGSWNRELFFGEGSRLTVL.